The present T cell receptor (beta chain) was sequenced within a study of T cells after yellow fever vaccination. General study results and limits: Post-booster repertoires again held most primary-vaccination clones (roughly 95% CD4, approximately 90% CD8). Weaker overall, the secondary response nonetheless peaked faster (day 5 versus 15).

The 5'RACE template-switching step produced TCR cDNA and added a universal primer site and UMIs. TCRdb re-called the 5' RACE reads through MiXCR, storing one row per CDR3 protein. The sample holds some 220,000 distinct CDR3 sequences; roughly 3.3% are singletons and the top ten take around 3.2%. This clonotype was observed many times. Its specificity is unknown. The CDR3 is 13 residues long. Trimming cost V 6 bases and J 3 bases, with 11 bases left between them. Looked up from germline, CDR1 is MNHEY and CDR2 is SVGAGI. The sequence was obtained from a man younger than 35 who received the YFV17D yellow fever vaccine. This specimen was CD4+ T cells sorted from PBMCs, taken 10 days after the yellow fever booster vaccination. J is TRBJ2-5 and V is TRBV6-5, with D hard to call. Written as DNA, the CDR3 is TGTGCCAGCAGGGTAATCCCCGAAGAGACCCAGTACTTC. It yields the protein CASRVIPEETQYF.